The 31 T cell receptor beta chains listed next were all sequenced from one sample in a study of Ad26.COV2.S vaccination and SARS-CoV-2 variants. The method was immunoSEQ multiplex PCR; TCRdb's version includes in-frame clones alone and lacks a portion of them. The table records 300,000 to 400,000 clones, roughly 86% of them present only once. Treatment reported: over 15 received Ad26.COV2.S at low or high dose, single or two shots; about 5 received placebo; per-sample allocation not given. It was on day 63 after the first vaccine or placebo injection that samples were taken. Source: peripheral blood, taken in a trial of Ad26.COV2.S vaccine versus placebo. The receptor source for this set is a person between 18 and 65 years old who received the Ad26.COV2.S COVID-19 vaccine or a placebo.

The chain carries TRBV7-9 and TRBJ1-3; TRBD1 might be the D (5 bases). From germline, CDR1 is SEHNR and CDR2 FQNEAQ (reference sequence). The CDR3 consists of 18 residues. Trimming stripped 5 bases from V and 1 base from J, with 21 bases between. The CDR3 bases are TGTGCCAGCAGCCACAAATACTCGGGACTATATTCTGGAAACACCATATATTTT. Translated, it gives CASSHKYSGLYSGNTIYF.

The gene calls are TRBV6-5 and TRBJ2-2; a possible D gene is TRBD2 (7 bases). From germline, CDR1 is MNHEY and CDR2 SVGAGI. The CDR3 has 14 amino acids. V lost 9 bases, J lost 3 bases, and 14 bases lay in between. CDR3 region: CARGRGWYTGELFF. CDR3 in DNA: TGTGCCAGGGGGAGGGGGTGGTACACCGGGGAGCTGTTTTTT.

The table lists this clone with a count of one. The chain links TRBV5-4 to TRBJ1-1; D unresolved. Germline CDR1 and CDR2: SGHNT and YYREEE (reference sequence). CDR3 size: 11 residues. Trimming left V 7 bases short and J 0 bases short, with 4 bases between. CDR3 sequence: CASVVNTEAFF. The CDR3, as DNA: TGTGCCAGCGTGGTGAACACTGAAGCTTTCTTT.

The V gene is TRBV7-2, the J gene TRBJ1-1; weak D call: TRBD1 (5 bases). V shed 2 bases and J shed 7 bases, with 11 bases lying between them. Per germline, CDR1 SGHTA and CDR2 FQGNSA. The CDR3 is made up of 13 amino acids. The CDR3 sequence: CASSLWGFGEAFF. The CDR3 DNA follows: TGTGCCAGCAGCTTATGGGGGTTCGGTGAAGCTTTCTTT.

The sample holds one count of this clone. J is TRBJ1-1 and V is TRBV10-3; D call uncertain. The V gene lost 3 bases and the J gene lost 5 bases, with 13 bases spanning the gap. CDR3 length: 14 amino acids. The germline gives CDR1 ENHRY, CDR2 SYGVKD. The CDR3: CAISDRGLWTEAFF. The CDR3 region has the DNA TGTGCCATCAGTGATCGGGGATTGTGGACTGAAGCTTTCTTT.

The genes are TRBV9 and TRBJ2-2; the match to TRBD2 covers 13 bases. Germline CDR1 is SGDLS and CDR2 is YYNGEE. V lost 4 bases to trimming and J lost 4 bases; unmatched junction nucleotides: 10. This CDR3 is built from 18 residues. The CDR3 sequence is CASSSSLAGGPSTGELFF. CDR3 bases: TGTGCCAGCAGCTCTTCACTAGCGGGGGGGCCGAGCACCGGGGAGCTGTTTTTT.

The V call is TRBV5-1, the J call TRBJ2-7, with D perhaps assigned TRBD1 or TRBD2 (6 bases each). The CDR3 contains 14 residues. V was cut by 1 base and J by 2 bases, with 10 bases left in between. Germline V lookup: CDR1 SGHRS, CDR2 YFSETQ. Written as DNA, the CDR3 is TGCGCCAGCAGCTTGAGGGGGAGGCCCTACGAGCAGTACTTC. Protein: CASSLRGRPYEQYF.

Note on this clone: The same CDR3 also results from other DNA sequences found in this sample. CDR3 sequence: CASSLAGQGETQYF. The CDR3 DNA is TGCGCCAGCAGCCTGGCCGGGCAGGGAGAGACCCAGTACTTC. This chain uses TRBV5-1 with TRBJ2-5; maybe TRBD1 (5 bases). This CDR3 has 14 residues. CDR1 and CDR2 from the germline V gene are SGHRS and YFSETQ. Trimming stripped 4 bases from V and 4 bases from J, with 14 bases between.

The chain joins TRBV15 to TRBJ1-2; D gene uncertain. Trimming shortened V by 1 base and J by 8 bases, and 8 bases separated the two germline ends. Germline CDR1 reads LNHNV; CDR2 reads YYDKDF (reference sequence). CDR3 length equals 12 residues. CDR3 residues: CATSRGGPGYTF. DNA of the CDR3: TGTGCCACCAGCAGAGGGGGTCCCGGCTACACCTTC. The full variable domain, its missing parts supplied by reference TRBV15 and TRBJ1-2, is DAMVIQNPRYQVTQFGKPVTLSCSQTLNHNVMYWYQQKSSQAPKLLFHYYDKDFNNEADTPDNFQSRRPNTSFCFLDIRSPGLGDTAMYLCATSRGGPGYTFGSGTRLTVV.

This chain uses TRBV7-9 with TRBJ2-2, with TRBD2 as a possible D gene (6 bases). Germline CDR1 SEHNR, CDR2 FQNEAQ (reference sequence). There are 14 residues in the CDR3. V was clipped by 4 bases and J by 5 bases, with 11 bases between them. The CDR3, as DNA: TGTGCCAGCAGCTCCTATGGGGGGACCGGGGAGCTGTTTTTT. Its translation: CASSSYGGTGELFF.

This chain joins TRBV7-2 and TRBJ1-1; D gene unclear. This CDR3 has 14 amino acids. The germline gives CDR1 SGHTA, CDR2 FQGNSA. V lost 10 bases and J 1 base, leaving 16 bases between the germline ends. CDR3 in amino acids: CATLLMTPNTEAFF. The CDR3 region has the DNA TGTGCCACCCTCCTAATGACACCGAACACTGAAGCTTTCTTT.

The V gene is TRBV27, the J gene TRBJ1-1; no clear D. V shed 3 bases and J shed 5 bases, with 16 bases lying between them. The CDR3 consists of 15 residues. CDR1 and CDR2 (germline): MNHEY, SMNVEV (reference sequence). This CDR3 is CASSLTLGRLTEAFF. The CDR3 DNA follows: TGTGCCAGCAGTTTGACCCTAGGACGCCTGACTGAAGCTTTCTTT.

The rearrangement uses TRBV7-8 and TRBJ1-6; the D gene is possibly TRBD1 (6 bases). V was trimmed by 3 bases and J by 6 bases, leaving 15 bases between them. CDR1 and CDR2 (germline): SGHVS, FQNEAQ. CDR3 length: 16 amino acids. The CDR3 sequence: CASSLEGGWGNSPLHF. The CDR3 DNA reads as TGTGCCAGCAGCTTGGAGGGGGGCTGGGGTAATTCACCCCTCCACTTT.

The chain has TRBV5-1 and TRBJ1-2; weak D call: TRBD1 (5 bases). The CDR3 contains 17 residues. Germline CDR1 SGHRS, CDR2 YFSETQ. V lost 4 bases and J 0 bases, leaving 19 bases between the germline ends. The CDR3 DNA sequence: TGCGCCAGCAGCGTACAAACAGGCTACTCTTCTAACTATGGCTACACCTTC. Residues: CASSVQTGYSSNYGYTF.

This chain links TRBV30 with TRBJ1-5; D uncertain. CDR3 length equals 12 residues. Germline V gene lookup returns CDR1 GTSNPN and CDR2 SVGIG (reference sequence). V lost 0 bases and J 7 bases, leaving 7 bases between the germline ends. CDR3 sequence: CAWSVNGQPQHF. In DNA form, the CDR3 reads TGTGCCTGGAGTGTAAACGGGCAGCCCCAGCATTTT.

V and J are TRBV11-2 and TRBJ2-5; D possibly corresponds to TRBD2 (7 bases). Germline values: CDR1 SGHAT, CDR2 FQNNGV. Trimming removed 5 bases at V and 7 bases at J, with 20 bases between. The CDR3 covers 15 residues. CDR3 sequence reads: CASSPLRGGDVTQYF. The CDR3 bases are TGTGCCAGCAGCCCTTTGAGGGGGGGCGACGTGACCCAGTACTTC.

There are a few counts of this clone. This sample also contains other DNA sequences that code for the same CDR3. The chain has TRBV6-2 or TRBV6-3 and TRBJ1-1; D ambiguous. Trimming left V 2 bases short and J 1 base short, with 5 bases between. Germline loops: CDR1 MNHEY, CDR2 SVGEGT. The CDR3 loop spans 13 amino acids. The CDR3 DNA reads TGTGCCAGCAGTTACCTGAGGAACACTGAAGCTTTCTTT. Its translation is CASSYLRNTEAFF.

J is TRBJ1-5 and V is TRBV24-1; unclear D gene. V lost 3 bases and J 4 bases, leaving 9 bases between the germline ends. The CDR3 has 14 amino acids. CDR1 is KGHDR, CDR2 SFDVKD, per germline. In DNA, the CDR3 is TGTGCCACCAGTGATAGTCGAGTGAATCAGCCCCAGCATTTT. This gives the protein CATSDSRVNQPQHF.

This chain uses TRBV5-1 with TRBJ2-2; 10 nucleotides line up with TRBD1. CDR1 is SGHRS, CDR2 YFSETQ, per germline. The CDR3 loop spans 17 amino acids. Germline trimming cut 4 bases from V and 4 bases from J; bases unmatched to any gene: 10. CDR3 sequence: CASSDRTGGSSTGELFF. CDR3 DNA: TGCGCCAGCAGCGACCGGACAGGGGGAAGTAGCACCGGGGAGCTGTTTTTT. The whole variable domain, remainder taken from reference TRBV5-1 and TRBJ2-2, is KAGVTQTPRYLIKTRGQQVTLSCSPISGHRSVSWYQQTPGQGLQFLFEYFSETQRNKGNFPGRFSGRQFSNSRSEMNVSTLELGDSALYLCASSDRTGGSSTGELFFGEGSRLTVL.

This clone was seen once. This rearrangement joins TRBV30 to TRBJ1-5; tentative D call: TRBD1 (5 bases). Per the germline V gene, CDR1 is GTSNPN and CDR2 is SVGIG (reference sequence). Trimming removed 2 bases at V and 9 bases at J, with 14 bases between. This CDR3 spans 13 amino acids. The CDR3 region has the DNA TGTGCCTGGAGTACACTGACTGGGGGGCCCCAGCATTTT. Translating it yields CAWSTLTGGPQHF.

This chain links TRBV6-2 or TRBV6-3 with TRBJ2-1; a possible D gene is TRBD2 (6 bases). The germline V gene encodes CDR1 MNHEY and CDR2 SVGEGT. The CDR3 is 15 residues long. Trimming cost V 2 bases and J 6 bases, with 14 bases left between them. CDR3 amino acids: CASSYLAGGANEQFF. CDR3 nucleotide sequence: TGTGCCAGCAGTTACCTCGCCGGGGGAGCCAATGAGCAGTTCTTC.

The genes are TRBV9 and TRBJ2-5, with D tentatively TRBD1 (6 bases). There are 15 residues in the CDR3. Germline V gene data show CDR1 as SGDLS and CDR2 as YYNGEE. Trimming cost V 3 bases and J 5 bases, with 17 bases left between them. CDR3 in amino acids: CASSGTGNGRETQYF. DNA of the CDR3: TGTGCCAGCAGCGGCACAGGGAACGGGCGGGAGACCCAGTACTTC.

The V and J genes are TRBV24-1 and TRBJ2-1; 8 positions agree with TRBD1. CDR3 size: 15 residues. Germline CDR1 KGHDR, CDR2 SFDVKD. V dropped 3 bases and J dropped 7; count of bases not matched to a gene: 7. For the CDR3, the DNA is TGTGCCACCAGTGATCCAGGGGGCGCTGGGAATGAGCAGTTCTTC. Protein sequence: CATSDPGGAGNEQFF.

The chain links TRBV5-1 to TRBJ2-1, with D tentatively TRBD1 (5 bases). Trimming took off 2 bases at V and 2 bases at J, with 14 bases between the two ends. The CDR3 is made up of 16 amino acids. CDR1 and CDR2 (germline): SGHRS, YFSETQ. CDR3 in DNA: TGCGCCAGCAGCTTACCGGTCCAGGGCACCTACAATGAGCAGTTCTTC. Protein: CASSLPVQGTYNEQFF.

This chain connects TRBV2 to TRBJ2-7; D unresolved. The germline gives CDR1 SNHLY, CDR2 FYNNEI. The CDR3 loop spans 14 amino acids. V was shortened by 3 bases and J by 0 bases, with 9 bases between the two germline ends. CDR3 coding DNA: TGTGCCAGCAGTGAGAGGCAGCTCTCCTACGAGCAGTACTTC. Translated, it gives CASSERQLSYEQYF.

This chain links TRBV7-8 with TRBJ1-5; D is unclear. This CDR3 spans 17 amino acids. Between the trimmed V and J ends, which lost 1 base and 2 bases, there was a span of 15 bases. The germline V gene encodes CDR1 SGHVS and CDR2 FQNEAQ. The CDR3 here is CASSLVAASIGNQPQHF. CDR3 DNA sequence: TGTGCCAGCAGCTTAGTAGCAGCCAGTATAGGCAATCAGCCCCAGCATTTT.

The chain combines TRBV10-2 with TRBJ1-5; TRBD1 agrees at 8 bases. The CDR3 has 17 amino acids. In germline, CDR1 is WSHSY, CDR2 SAAADI. The trim removed 1 base at V and 3 bases at J, leaving 8 bases unmatched. The CDR3: CASSELGTGGINQPQHF. CDR3 sequence (DNA): TGCGCCAGCAGTGAGTTAGGAACAGGGGGTATCAATCAGCCCCAGCATTTT.

The chain carries TRBV9 and TRBJ2-3; 10 bases are a match to TRBD2. V shed 0 bases and J 4 bases; nucleotides not matched to a gene: 8. The CDR3 is 17 residues long. From germline, CDR1 is SGDLS and CDR2 YYNGEE. The DNA of the CDR3 is TGTGCCAGCAGCGTAGCTCCGAGCGGGGGGGCGTCAGATACGCAGTATTTT. Translated, it gives CASSVAPSGGASDTQYF.

CDR3 in amino acids: CASSQSVNTEAFF. The CDR3 DNA sequence: TGTGCCAGCAGCCAATCAGTGAACACTGAAGCTTTCTTT. This chain links TRBV16 with TRBJ1-1; D is ambiguous. The germline V gene encodes CDR1 KGHSY and CDR2 FQNENV. This CDR3 contains 13 residues. Between the trimmed V and J ends, which lost 0 bases and 0 bases, there was a span of 2 bases.

J is TRBJ2-1 and V is TRBV5-1, with D possibly called TRBD1 or TRBD2 (5 bases each). The CDR3 is 12 residues long. The V end lost 1 base, the J end lost 12 bases, and 11 bases lay between the germline ends. Germline V lookup: CDR1 SGHRS, CDR2 YFSETQ. CDR3 in DNA: TGCGCCAGCAGCTTGTCCGAGAGGGGGCAGTTCTTC. Amino acid sequence: CASSLSERGQFF.

The rearrangement uses TRBV11-2 and TRBJ1-1; TRBD1 agrees at 8 bases. The CDR3 spans 13 residues. V dropped 6 bases and J dropped 9; count of bases not matched to a gene: 9. The germline V gene has CDR1 SGHAT and CDR2 FQNNGV. CDR3 amino acids: CASSLDREDKAFF. CDR3 nucleotides: TGTGCCAGCAGTTTGGACAGGGAAGACAAAGCTTTCTTT. Variable domain in full (rest from reference TRBV11-2 and TRBJ1-1): EAGVAQSPRYKIIEKRQSVAFWCNPISGHATLYWYQQILGQGPKLLIQFQNNGVVDDSQLPKDRFSAERLKGVDSTLKIQPAKLEDSAVYLCASSLDREDKAFFGQGTRLTVV.